The entry that follows covers one T cell receptor (beta chain) sequence. This sample was included in a study of PD-1 blockade in mismatch repair-deficient tumors. Every patient had mismatch repair deficiency by PCR or immunohistochemistry. TCRs were sequenced from a few patients responding to pembrolizumab. Libraries were prepared by immunoSEQ multiplex PCR; TCRdb keeps only in-frame clonotypes and omits some of them. The repertoire has 100,000 to 150,000 clones, around nine tenths of them found once; the top ten carry approximately 12%. Sequencing was performed on peripheral blood, taken 72 weeks after starting pembrolizumab. The receptor was derived from an adult with mismatch repair-deficient cancer.

The CDR3: CASSSQPGGPPDTQYF. The CDR3 coding sequence is TGTGCCAGCAGCTCCCAACCGGGGGGTCCCCCAGATACGCAGTATTTT. The chain recombines TRBV11-3 with TRBJ2-3; TRBD2 matches at 7 bases. Unmatched junction bases numbered 11, after V lost 4 bases and J lost 4 bases. CDR1 is SGHNT, CDR2 YENEEA, per germline. CDR3 length: 16 residues. The full variable domain, rest sourced from reference TRBV11-3 and TRBJ2-3, is EAGVVQSPRYKIIEKKQPVAFWCNPISGHNTLYWYLQNLGQGPELLIRYENEEAVDDSQLPKDRFSAERLKGVDSTLKIQPAELGDSAVYLCASSSQPGGPPDTQYFGPGTRLTVL.